These T cell receptor beta chains were read from a single sample in a study of response to subunit inactivated influenza vaccine. TCRdb recomputed calls from the RT-PCR reads with MiXCR, one row per CDR3 protein. The table records approximately 230,000 distinct CDR3 sequences, approximately 12% of them present only once. Here the sequenced sample was non-naive T cells sorted from PBMCs, taken less than 15 days before vaccination. Receptors originate from a man over 45 who received an inactivated influenza vaccine. CDR3s include the opening cysteine and the closing phenylalanine or tryptophan. Each record gives: J gene, clone size, D gene, V gene, CDR3 DNA, CDR3 protein. A D gene is named only where the DNA matches it firmly. Clone size appears in some rows only: once, few, many, or a class for an expanded clone.

J gene: TRBJ1-1; clone size: few; D gene: NA; V gene: TRBV30; CDR3 DNA: TGTGCCTGGATTCCAGGGAGTGAAGCTTTCTTT; CDR3 protein: CAWIPGSEAFF
J gene: TRBJ2-7; clone size: NA; D gene: TRBD2; V gene: TRBV9; CDR3 DNA: TGTGCCAGCAGCCCTTGGATAGCGGGGGTAATTTACGAGCAGTACTTC; CDR3 protein: CASSPWIAGVIYEQYF
J gene: TRBJ1-1; clone size: once; D gene: NA; V gene: TRBV29-1; CDR3 DNA: TGCAGCGTTGTCAGATCGAACACTGAAGCTTTCTTT; CDR3 protein: CSVVRSNTEAFF
J gene: TRBJ1-4; clone size: NA; D gene: NA; V gene: TRBV5-1; CDR3 DNA: TGCGCCAGCACACAAACGGGACGGACGTTTGAAAAACTGTTTTTT; CDR3 protein: CASTQTGRTFEKLFF
J gene: TRBJ1-4; clone size: NA; D gene: TRBD1; V gene: TRBV28; CDR3 DNA: TGTGCCAGCAGTCGGACAGGGGTGGATGAAAAACTGTTTTTT; CDR3 protein: CASSRTGVDEKLFF
J gene: TRBJ2-3; clone size: many; D gene: NA; V gene: TRBV11-2; CDR3 DNA: TGTGCCAGCAGCCACAAGGGACCTTTAGAGACAGATACGCAGTATTTT; CDR3 protein: CASSHKGPLETDTQYF
J gene: TRBJ2-3; clone size: NA; D gene: NA; V gene: TRBV7-6; CDR3 DNA: TGTGCCAGCAGCATACCTTACGGGCCTAGCACAGATACGCAGTATTTT; CDR3 protein: CASSIPYGPSTDTQYF
J gene: TRBJ2-1; clone size: few; D gene: NA; V gene: TRBV28; CDR3 DNA: TGTGCCAGCAGTTTTGGGACGGGCCGCAATGAGCAGTTCTTC; CDR3 protein: CASSFGTGRNEQFF
J gene: TRBJ2-3; clone size: NA; D gene: TRBD1; V gene: TRBV6-1; CDR3 DNA: TGTGCCAGCAGTCCCGGGACAGGGGGCCCAGATACGCAGTATTTT; CDR3 protein: CASSPGTGGPDTQYF
J gene: TRBJ2-1; clone size: few; D gene: NA; V gene: TRBV27; CDR3 DNA: TGTGCCAGCAGGCGAAGTGGGGACGGTGAGCAGTTCTTC; CDR3 protein: CASRRSGDGEQFF
J gene: TRBJ1-1; clone size: many; D gene: NA; V gene: TRBV10-3; CDR3 DNA: TGTGCCATCAAGGGGGGAGGCACTGAAGCTTTCTTT; CDR3 protein: CAIKGGGTEAFF
J gene: TRBJ2-2; clone size: NA; D gene: NA; V gene: TRBV6-1; CDR3 DNA: TGTGCCAGCCGATCACCGAACACCGGGGAGCTGTTTTTT; CDR3 protein: CASRSPNTGELFF
J gene: TRBJ1-4; clone size: few; D gene: NA; V gene: TRBV29-1; CDR3 DNA: TGCAGCGTTATTCAGGGAGAAAAACTGTTTTTT; CDR3 protein: CSVIQGEKLFF
J gene: TRBJ2-1; clone size: NA; D gene: TRBD2; V gene: TRBV6-2/TRBV6-3; CDR3 DNA: TGTGCCAGCAGGTCCACTAGCGTCCATTACAATGAGCAGTTCTTC; CDR3 protein: CASRSTSVHYNEQFF
J gene: TRBJ2-1; clone size: few; D gene: NA; V gene: TRBV19; CDR3 DNA: TGTGCCAGCACCCAGCCGGGTTTCTTTTACAATGAGCAGTTCTTC; CDR3 protein: CASTQPGFFYNEQFF
J gene: TRBJ2-7; clone size: few; D gene: NA; V gene: TRBV20-1; CDR3 DNA: TGCAGTGCCGCAAACAAATCTCACAGGGCCTTTATCCGGGAGCAGTACTTC; CDR3 protein: CSAANKSHRAFIREQYF
J gene: TRBJ2-2; clone size: NA; D gene: NA; V gene: TRBV5-5; CDR3 DNA: TGTGCCAGCAGCTTGGCCCCGGGGGCCGACACCGGGGAGCTGTTTTTT; CDR3 protein: CASSLAPGADTGELFF
J gene: TRBJ2-7; clone size: many; D gene: TRBD2; V gene: TRBV6-2/TRBV6-3; CDR3 DNA: TGTGCCAGCAGTTACTCTGGGACCCCGGGAGGTGGCGAGCAGTACTTC; CDR3 protein: CASSYSGTPGGGEQYF
J gene: TRBJ2-7; clone size: NA; D gene: NA; V gene: TRBV7-8; CDR3 DNA: TGTGCCAGCACCTCACCGGGAAGGAGCTCCTACGAGCAGTACTTC; CDR3 protein: CASTSPGRSSYEQYF
J gene: TRBJ2-2; clone size: few; D gene: TRBD2; V gene: TRBV28; CDR3 DNA: TGTGCCAGCAACCTCGGGCTAGCGGGCACCGGGGAGCTGTTTTTT; CDR3 protein: CASNLGLAGTGELFF
J gene: TRBJ2-7; clone size: few; D gene: NA; V gene: TRBV15; CDR3 DNA: TGTGCCACCAGCAGACGGGGGATCGGGTGGTACGAGCAGTACTTC; CDR3 protein: CATSRRGIGWYEQYF
J gene: TRBJ2-2; clone size: NA; D gene: NA; V gene: TRBV27; CDR3 DNA: TGTGCCAGCAAATGGGACTCCTCCATCATCGCCGGGGAGCTGTTTTTT; CDR3 protein: CASKWDSSIIAGELFF
J gene: TRBJ2-7; clone size: few; D gene: TRBD1; V gene: TRBV20-1; CDR3 DNA: TGCAGTGCTAGAGAGGACAGGGGATCCTACGAGCAGTACTTC; CDR3 protein: CSAREDRGSYEQYF
J gene: TRBJ1-4; clone size: few; D gene: TRBD1; V gene: TRBV20-1; CDR3 DNA: TGCAGTGCCGCATACCCGGGGGGACAGAATGAAAAACTGTTTTTT; CDR3 protein: CSAAYPGGQNEKLFF
J gene: TRBJ1-5; clone size: few; D gene: TRBD1; V gene: TRBV20-1; CDR3 DNA: TGCAGTGCTAACGCGGGGACAGAGTATAGCAATCAGCCCCAGCATTTT; CDR3 protein: CSANAGTEYSNQPQHF
J gene: TRBJ2-7; clone size: NA; D gene: NA; V gene: TRBV19; CDR3 DNA: TGTGCCAGTAGACCCCCGGGACCCTCAGGGGAGCAGTACTTC; CDR3 protein: CASRPPGPSGEQYF
J gene: TRBJ1-2; clone size: NA; D gene: NA; V gene: TRBV24-1; CDR3 DNA: TGTGCCACCAGTGGGGCGGGGTCTTACGGCTACACCTTC; CDR3 protein: CATSGAGSYGYTF
J gene: TRBJ2-5; clone size: few; D gene: NA; V gene: TRBV2; CDR3 DNA: TGTGCCAGCGTAGGTCATAGGGGTAAAGAGACCCAGTACTTC; CDR3 protein: CASVGHRGKETQYF
J gene: TRBJ2-2; clone size: NA; D gene: TRBD2; V gene: TRBV28; CDR3 DNA: TGTGCCAGCAGTTCGGGGGGATTATCCGGGGAGCTGTTTTTT; CDR3 protein: CASSSGGLSGELFF
J gene: TRBJ2-5; clone size: few; D gene: NA; V gene: TRBV7-2; CDR3 DNA: TGTGCCAGCAGCCCCCGGACGGAAGAGACCCAGTACTTC; CDR3 protein: CASSPRTEETQYF
J gene: TRBJ2-7; clone size: few; D gene: TRBD1; V gene: TRBV11-2; CDR3 DNA: TGTGCCAGCAGCGCAGCCGGGACAGACTACGAGCAGTACTTC; CDR3 protein: CASSAAGTDYEQYF
J gene: TRBJ2-2; clone size: NA; D gene: NA; V gene: TRBV10-3; CDR3 DNA: TGTGCCATCAGTGCTAATCCAACAGGGACGAACACCGGGGAGCTGTTTTTT; CDR3 protein: CAISANPTGTNTGELFF
J gene: TRBJ2-1; clone size: many; D gene: TRBD2; V gene: TRBV11-2; CDR3 DNA: TGTGCCAGCAGTTTAGCGGGAGGGCCGACTAATGAGCAGTTCTTC; CDR3 protein: CASSLAGGPTNEQFF
J gene: TRBJ2-7; clone size: many; D gene: TRBD1; V gene: TRBV27; CDR3 DNA: TGTGCCAGCAGTTTAGGGGGACAGGGGCTCAACGAGCAGTACTTC; CDR3 protein: CASSLGGQGLNEQYF
J gene: TRBJ1-2; clone size: few; D gene: TRBD1; V gene: TRBV20-1; CDR3 DNA: TGCAGTGCTAAAAAGACAGGGGAGTGGGATGGCTACACCTTC; CDR3 protein: CSAKKTGEWDGYTF
J gene: TRBJ2-1; clone size: NA; D gene: TRBD2; V gene: TRBV12-3/TRBV12-4; CDR3 DNA: TGTGCCATCAGTGCCGGGACTAGCGGGGCCAGCTCCTACAATGAGCAGTTCTTC; CDR3 protein: CAISAGTSGASSYNEQFF
J gene: TRBJ1-1; clone size: NA; D gene: TRBD1; V gene: TRBV27; CDR3 DNA: TGTGCCAGTAGAGAACAGGGGAACATGAACACTGAAGCTTTCTTT; CDR3 protein: CASREQGNMNTEAFF
J gene: TRBJ2-7; clone size: many; D gene: TRBD2; V gene: TRBV20-1; CDR3 DNA: TGCAGTGCTAGAGATGTCACTAGCGGGAGCTACGAGCAGTACTTC; CDR3 protein: CSARDVTSGSYEQYF
J gene: TRBJ2-5; clone size: NA; D gene: NA; V gene: TRBV5-1; CDR3 DNA: TGCGCCAGCAGTCCAGGGGTTTTTGGGGAGACCCAGTACTTC; CDR3 protein: CASSPGVFGETQYF
J gene: TRBJ1-5; clone size: many; D gene: NA; V gene: TRBV29-1; CDR3 DNA: TGCAGCGTTGTGTTGGGGGGGAATGCCAATCAGCCCCAGCATTTT; CDR3 protein: CSVVLGGNANQPQHF
J gene: TRBJ1-6; clone size: few; D gene: NA; V gene: TRBV10-3; CDR3 DNA: TGTGCCATCAGTGAGTCGAGGTATTCCAATTCACCCCTCCACTTT; CDR3 protein: CAISESRYSNSPLHF